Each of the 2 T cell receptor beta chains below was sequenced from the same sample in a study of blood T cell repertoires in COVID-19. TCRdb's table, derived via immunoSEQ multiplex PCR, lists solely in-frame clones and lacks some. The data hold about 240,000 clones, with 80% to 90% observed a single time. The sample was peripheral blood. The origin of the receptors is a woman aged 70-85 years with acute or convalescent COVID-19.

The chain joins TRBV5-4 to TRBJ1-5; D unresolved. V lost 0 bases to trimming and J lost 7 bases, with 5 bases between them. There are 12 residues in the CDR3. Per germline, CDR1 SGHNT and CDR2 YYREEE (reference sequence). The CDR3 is CASSLVGQPQHF. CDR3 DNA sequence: TGTGCCAGCAGCTTGGTCGGGCAGCCCCAGCATTTT.

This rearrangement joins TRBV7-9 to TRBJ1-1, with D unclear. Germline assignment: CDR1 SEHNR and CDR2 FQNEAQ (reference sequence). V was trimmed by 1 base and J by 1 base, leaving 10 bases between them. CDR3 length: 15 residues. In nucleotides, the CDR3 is TGTGCCAGCAGCTTAGAACGGGTCGGGAACACTGAAGCTTTCTTT. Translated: CASSLERVGNTEAFF.